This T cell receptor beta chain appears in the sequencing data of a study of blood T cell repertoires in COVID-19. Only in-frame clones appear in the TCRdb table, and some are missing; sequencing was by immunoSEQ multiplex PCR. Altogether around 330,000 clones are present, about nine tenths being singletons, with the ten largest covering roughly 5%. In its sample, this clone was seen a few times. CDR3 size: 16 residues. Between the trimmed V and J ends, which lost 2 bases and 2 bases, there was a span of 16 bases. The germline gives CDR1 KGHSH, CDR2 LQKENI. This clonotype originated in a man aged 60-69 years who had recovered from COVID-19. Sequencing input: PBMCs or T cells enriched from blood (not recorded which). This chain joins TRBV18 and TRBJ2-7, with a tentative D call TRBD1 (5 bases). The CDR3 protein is CASSPIGAGNPYEQYF. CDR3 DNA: TGTGCCAGCTCACCAATTGGAGCAGGGAACCCCTACGAGCAGTACTTC. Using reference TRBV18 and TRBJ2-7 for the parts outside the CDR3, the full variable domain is NAGVMQNPRHLVRRRGQEARLRCSPMKGHSHVYWYRQLPEEGLKFMVYLQKENIIDESGMPKERFSAEFPKEGPSILRIQQVVRGDSAAYFCASSPIGAGNPYEQYFGPGTRLTVT.